The 27 T cell receptor beta chains presented below share a single source sample, sequenced in a study of shared clonotypes between healthy human individuals. Here immunoSEQ multiplex PCR was the method, and the copy in TCRdb shows in-frame clones only, minus some. This sample has roughly 520,000 clones, with 90% to 97% found just once. The sequencing sample was made of naive CD4+ T cells sorted from blood. Subset reported: CD45RA+ positively selected. The receptors were gathered from a woman aged 25 to 45 in good health.

The rearrangement links TRBV28 to TRBJ1-4; TRBD1 might be the D (6 bases). Trimming left V 5 bases short and J 7 bases short, with 17 bases between. The germline V gene has CDR1 MDHEN and CDR2 SYDVKM. The CDR3 sequence is 15 residues long. CDR3 sequence reads: CASSEGTGLSEKLFF. CDR3 coding DNA: TGTGCCAGCAGTGAAGGAACAGGGTTGTCTGAAAAACTGTTTTTT. The full variable domain, its missing parts supplied by reference TRBV28 and TRBJ1-4, is DVKVTQSSRYLVKRTGEKVFLECVQDMDHENMFWYRQDPGLGLRLIYFSYDVKMKEKGDIPEGYSVSREKKERFSLILESASTNQTSMYLCASSEGTGLSEKLFFGSGTQLSVL.

This chain joins TRBV7-7 and TRBJ2-2; D not resolved. The CDR3 is 15 amino acids. The V end lost 1 base, the J end lost 4 bases, and 10 bases lay between the germline ends. The germline V gene has CDR1 SSHAT and CDR2 FNYEAQ (reference sequence). The CDR3 region is CASSLGLAPTGELFF. The CDR3 DNA is TGTGCCAGCAGCTTAGGTTTGGCACCCACCGGGGAGCTGTTTTTT.

The rearrangement uses TRBV5-1 and TRBJ2-7; TRBD1 matches 10 bases. Losses at the gene ends were 4 bases for V and 2 bases for J; bases not matched to a gene: 3. This CDR3 has 14 residues. Germline CDR1 is SGHRS and CDR2 is YFSETQ. CDR3 residues: CASSTTGGPYEQYF. Here the CDR3 DNA reads TGCGCCAGCAGCACGACAGGGGGCCCCTACGAGCAGTACTTC.

The DNA for the CDR3 is TGTGCCAGCAGTTCGGATGGGACAGGGCGGGTCGAGAAGCAGTACTTC. This encodes CASSSDGTGRVEKQYF. The chain joins TRBV28 to TRBJ2-5; 9 bases fit TRBD1. The CDR3 has 16 residues. Per germline, CDR1 MDHEN and CDR2 SYDVKM. V was pared by 4 bases and J by 11 bases, with 17 bases of the junction left unmatched. The whole variable domain, filled in from reference TRBV28 and TRBJ2-5, reads DVKVTQSSRYLVKRTGEKVFLECVQDMDHENMFWYRQDPGLGLRLIYFSYDVKMKEKGDIPEGYSVSREKKERFSLILESASTNQTSMYLCASSSDGTGRVEKQYFGPGTRLLVL.

The chain couples TRBV19 to TRBJ2-1; TRBD2 matches 10 bases. Germline CDR1 is LNHDA and CDR2 is SQIVND (reference sequence). This CDR3 has 14 amino acids. Germline trimming cut 8 bases from V and 3 bases from J; bases unmatched to any gene: 4. The CDR3 DNA follows: TGTGCCAGTGGAGAGCGGGAGGGCTACAATGAGCAGTTCTTC. Protein product: CASGEREGYNEQFF.

The rearrangement uses TRBV4-1 and TRBJ2-1, with no clear D. The CDR3 runs 17 residues. Germline CDR1 is MGHRA and CDR2 is YSYEKL. V was pared by 2 bases and J by 0 bases, with 14 bases between. Written as DNA, the CDR3 is TGCGCCAGCAGCCAACTAGGTTATAGATCCTCCTACAATGAGCAGTTCTTC. Translating gives CASSQLGYRSSYNEQFF.

V and J are TRBV7-9 and TRBJ2-7; 9 nucleotides align to TRBD2. The CDR3 consists of 16 residues. Germline V CDR1 and CDR2: SEHNR, FQNEAQ (reference sequence). J gave up 3 bases and V 2 bases, and 8 bases lay outside the gene matches. As DNA, the CDR3 is TGTGCCAGCAGCTTACGAGGGCGCGGGAGGGACTACGAGCAGTACTTC. Its translation: CASSLRGRGRDYEQYF. Full variable domain (remainder filled in from reference TRBV7-9 and TRBJ2-7): DTGVSQNPRHKITKRGQNVTFRCDPISEHNRLYWYRQTLGQGPEFLTYFQNEAQLEKSRLLSDRFSAERPKGSFSTLEIQRTEQGDSAMYLCASSLRGRGRDYEQYFGPGTRLTVT.

J is TRBJ1-5 and V is TRBV7-9; D unresolved. The CDR3 loop spans 12 amino acids. CDR1 is SEHNR, CDR2 FQNEAQ, per germline (reference sequence). The germline V and J ends were trimmed by 3 bases and 3 bases, with 3 bases remaining between them. CDR3 bases: TGTGCCAGCAGCTTTGCCAATCAGCCCCAGCATTTT. This codes for CASSFANQPQHF. The full variable domain, completed using reference TRBV7-9 and TRBJ1-5, is DTGVSQNPRHKITKRGQNVTFRCDPISEHNRLYWYRQTLGQGPEFLTYFQNEAQLEKSRLLSDRFSAERPKGSFSTLEIQRTEQGDSAMYLCASSFANQPQHFGDGTRLSIL.

The V and J genes are TRBV13 and TRBJ2-3; 12 nucleotides line up with TRBD2. The V gene end was trimmed by 5 bases and the J gene end by 6 bases; junction bases not matched to a gene: 12. The CDR3 loop spans 17 amino acids. Germline CDR1 is PRHDT and CDR2 is FYEKMQ (reference sequence). This CDR3 reads CASSPYLTSGSPDTQYF. In DNA, the CDR3 is TGTGCCAGCAGCCCCTACTTGACTAGCGGGAGCCCTGATACGCAGTATTTT.

The V and J genes are TRBV30 and TRBJ2-7, with a tentative D call TRBD1 (5 bases). The CDR3 covers 15 residues. The V gene lost 3 bases and the J gene lost 6 bases, with 21 bases spanning the gap. Per germline, CDR1 GTSNPN and CDR2 SVGIG (reference sequence). CDR3 bases: TGTGCCTGGAGGAAGGGCAGGGTAACGCTGGGCGAGCAGTACTTC. Its protein is CAWRKGRVTLGEQYF.

This rearrangement joins TRBV19 to TRBJ1-5; maybe TRBD1 (5 bases). Trimming cost V 2 bases and J 8 bases, with 10 bases left between them. The CDR3 length is 13 residues. Germline lookup yields CDR1 LNHDA and CDR2 SQIVND (reference sequence). CDR3 DNA sequence: TGTGCCAGTAGTATACCCAGGGAGGAGCCCCAGCATTTT. Protein sequence: CASSIPREEPQHF.

The chain joins TRBV15 to TRBJ2-1; D is uncertain. Germline-derived CDR1 and CDR2 are LNHNV and YYDKDF (reference sequence). The CDR3 runs 14 residues. Trimming stripped 0 bases from V and 5 bases from J, with 8 bases between. CDR3 coding DNA: TGTGCCACCAGCAGAGATCGATATAACAATGAGCAGTTCTTC. This sequence encodes CATSRDRYNNEQFF.

The V gene is TRBV15, the J gene TRBJ1-3, with 7 positions matching TRBD1. The length of the CDR3 is 15 residues. Germline CDR1 is LNHNV and CDR2 is YYDKDF (reference sequence). Germline trimming cut 2 bases from V and 3 bases from J; bases unmatched to any gene: 4. The CDR3 sequence is CATSRKQGFGNTIYF. Here the CDR3 DNA reads TGTGCCACCAGCAGAAAACAGGGGTTTGGAAACACCATATATTTT.

The J gene is TRBJ2-2, the V gene TRBV7-9, with unresolved D. With 1 base removed from V and 7 bases from J, the gap between germline ends came to 4 bases. In germline, CDR1 is SEHNR, CDR2 FQNEAQ (reference sequence). The CDR3 runs 12 residues. DNA for the CDR3: TGTGCCAGCAGCTTAGAGTACGGGGAGCTGTTTTTT. It yields the protein CASSLEYGELFF.

V and J are TRBV28 and TRBJ1-5; the D gene is possibly TRBD1 (6 bases). V was pared by 7 bases and J by 3 bases, with 10 bases between. Looked up from germline, CDR1 is MDHEN and CDR2 is SYDVKM. This CDR3 has 13 residues. The CDR3 DNA is TGTGCCAGCATGTGGACAGTCAATCAGCCCCAGCATTTT. As protein: CASMWTVNQPQHF.

The rearrangement uses TRBV19 and TRBJ2-2; 8 bases are a match to TRBD2. Germline loops: CDR1 LNHDA, CDR2 SQIVND (reference sequence). Trimming at V came to 7 bases and at J to 3 bases, leaving 13 bases not matched to a gene. The CDR3 consists of 17 residues. CDR3 DNA sequence: TGTGCCAGTACTAGACTAGCGAGATACAGGTACACCGGGGAGCTGTTTTTT. Translation: CASTRLARYRYTGELFF.

The V call is TRBV6-5, the J call TRBJ2-7; D perhaps matches TRBD2 (6 bases). CDR1 MNHEY and CDR2 SVGAGI come from the germline V gene. Deletions cut 6 bases from V and 4 bases from J, with 10 bases between. This CDR3 spans 12 amino acids. This chain's CDR3 is CASRRGTYEQYF. As DNA, the CDR3 is TGTGCCAGCAGGCGTGGGACTTACGAGCAGTACTTC.

The chain uses TRBV5-4 and TRBJ2-5; no clear D gene. Trimming took 0 bases from V and 7 from J, leaving 16 bases between them. CDR1 SGHNT and CDR2 YYREEE come from the germline V gene (reference sequence). This CDR3 has 15 amino acids. The CDR3 protein is CASSLANGLEGTQYF. The CDR3 region has the DNA TGTGCCAGCAGCTTGGCCAATGGGCTAGAAGGGACCCAGTACTTC.

The chain employs TRBV27 and TRBJ2-3; 14 bases align to TRBD2. With 2 bases clipped from V and 3 bases from J, the junction kept 4 bases outside the gene matches. Germline V CDR1 and CDR2: MNHEY, SMNVEV (reference sequence). The CDR3 spans 17 residues. CDR3 nucleotides: TGTGCCAGCAGTTTAGGGACTAGCGGGAGCAGGACAGATACGCAGTATTTT. This encodes CASSLGTSGSRTDTQYF.

Remarks on this clone: This specimen includes other DNA sequences encoding the same CDR3. The V call is TRBV4-2, the J call TRBJ2-1; TRBD2 agrees at 11 bases. The germline V gene encodes CDR1 LGHNA and CDR2 YNFKEQ. The CDR3 runs 15 residues. The V segment lost 3 bases and the J segment 3 bases; nucleotides outside the gene matches: 1. CDR3 DNA: TGTGCCAGCAGCCAGGGACTAGCGGACTACAATGAGCAGTTCTTC. This translates into CASSQGLADYNEQFF.

V is TRBV25-1 and J is TRBJ2-3; 10 bases are a match to TRBD2. Germline CDR1 and CDR2: MGHDK and SYGVNS. The CDR3 length is 15 residues. V was clipped by 4 bases and J by 1 base; unmatched bases: 2. The CDR3 loop reads CASSGTSGRTDTQYF. CDR3 DNA: TGTGCCAGCAGTGGGACTAGCGGACGCACAGATACGCAGTATTTT.

The rearrangement joins TRBV30 to TRBJ2-4; 7 nucleotides agree with TRBD2. V shed 2 bases and J 3 bases; nucleotides not matched to a gene: 10. The CDR3 consists of 16 residues. The germline V gene has CDR1 GTSNPN and CDR2 SVGIG (reference sequence). For the CDR3, the DNA is TGTGCCTGGAGTCATCCGGGGGGAGGACACAAAAACATTCAGTACTTC. Its translation is CAWSHPGGGHKNIQYF.

The CDR3 bases are TGTGCCAGCAGCCACAGGGGAGGGGGCAATCAGCCCCAGCATTTT. Its translation is CASSHRGGGNQPQHF. The V and J genes are TRBV6-6 and TRBJ1-5, with 7 bases aligning to TRBD1. CDR1 MNHNY and CDR2 SVGAGI come from the germline V gene (reference sequence). V shed 6 bases and J 2 bases; nucleotides not matched to a gene: 7. The CDR3 length is 15 residues.

The genes are TRBV5-1 and TRBJ2-2; 11 bases are shared with TRBD1. V was clipped by 3 bases and J by 6 bases; unmatched bases: 7. The CDR3 is made up of 16 amino acids. In germline, CDR1 is SGHRS, CDR2 YFSETQ. The CDR3: CASSSTGTGGAGELFF. For the CDR3, the DNA is TGCGCCAGCAGCTCCACCGGGACAGGGGGGGCCGGGGAGCTGTTTTTT. Based on the CDR3 plus reference TRBV5-1 and TRBJ2-2, the full variable domain is KAGVTQTPRYLIKTRGQQVTLSCSPISGHRSVSWYQQTPGQGLQFLFEYFSETQRNKGNFPGRFSGRQFSNSRSEMNVSTLELGDSALYLCASSSTGTGGAGELFFGEGSRLTVL.

The chain recombines TRBV5-1 with TRBJ1-2, with 11 bases identical to TRBD1. Germline V gene sequence: CDR1 SGHRS, CDR2 YFSETQ. This CDR3 comprises 14 residues. Unmatched junction bases numbered 9, after V lost 7 bases and J lost 7 bases. Here the CDR3 reads CASHGGQGATGYTF. The CDR3 nucleotides read TGCGCCAGCCATGGAGGACAGGGGGCTACTGGCTACACCTTC.

The chain has TRBV5-1 and TRBJ2-7; TRBD1 aligns across 10 bases. The V segment lost 5 bases and the J segment 2 bases; nucleotides outside the gene matches: 4. CDR1 is SGHRS and CDR2 is YFSETQ in the germline V gene. CDR3 size: 14 residues. CDR3 nucleotides: TGCGCCAGCAGACAGGGACAGGGGACCTACGAGCAGTACTTC. Its protein product is CASRQGQGTYEQYF.

The chain is built from TRBV25-1 and TRBJ2-3; weak D call: TRBD2 (5 bases). Per germline, CDR1 MGHDK and CDR2 SYGVNS. V lost 4 bases and J 2 bases, leaving 13 bases between the germline ends. This CDR3 is 15 amino acids long. CDR3 sequence (DNA): TGTGCCAGCAGTGGTCACGAGCGGATCACAGATACGCAGTATTTT. It yields the protein CASSGHERITDTQYF.